These T cell receptor beta chains were read from a single sample in a study of blood T cell repertoires in COVID-19. Assay: immunoSEQ multiplex PCR; the TCRdb copy retains only in-frame clones and omits some. Here the sample spans about 48,000 clones, 80% to 90% being singletons. Sequenced input: peripheral blood. The receptors shown here come from a woman older than 75 with acute or convalescent COVID-19. Both conserved end residues are trimmed from each CDR3. Each record gives: V gene, J gene, clone size, CDR3 protein. The size of a clone is reported for some rows only, either as once, few or many, or as a class for expanded clones.

>TRBV5-4|TRBJ1-3|once
ASSFSGGISGNTIY
>TRBV27|TRBJ2-7|.
ASSFTQFPYEQY
>TRBV3-1/TRBV3-2|TRBJ1-1|.
ASSDAGGSGTEAF
>TRBV11-2|TRBJ1-2|once
ASSLQGYGYT
>TRBV9|TRBJ2-2|.
AKISGAPNTGELF
>TRBV30|TRBJ1-5|.
AWSTAPGQGKNQPQH
>TRBV3-1/TRBV3-2|TRBJ2-5|.
ASSFPGRETQY
>TRBV7-9|TRBJ2-7|once
ASSLGTGDGYEQY
>TRBV4-1|TRBJ1-1|.
ASSPQGQGAFTEAF
>TRBV19|TRBJ2-2|.
ASRSGSAGAGELF
>TRBV3-1/TRBV3-2|TRBJ1-2|.
ASSQVGTGGNGYT